This is a list of T cell receptor beta chains from one sample in a study of T cell repertoires in urothelial bladder cancer. Repertoires were generated with immunoSEQ multiplex PCR, while TCRdb's copy carries only in-frame clones and drops some. Of approximately 9,000 clones listed, around 58% are singletons. Sequencing used tumor-infiltrating cells from bladder cancer. These TCRs come from a human donor with urothelial carcinoma. Both conserved end residues are part of each CDR3. D genes are given only for firm matches. Size tells how often a clone was seen (once, few, many) or the class of an expanded clone, and some rows leave it out.

clone_size | j_call | v_call | d_call | cdr3_aa | cdr3_nt
few | TRBJ1-4 | TRBV7-9 | - | CASSFWWEKLFF | TGTGCCAGCAGCTTTTGGTGGGAAAAACTGTTTTTT
- | TRBJ2-3 | TRBV7-2 | - | CASSSGLGGAQYF | TGTGCCAGCAGCTCCGGACTGGGCGGGGCGCAGTATTTT
- | TRBJ2-6 | TRBV15 | - | CATSRDRAVFLTF | TGTGCCACCAGCAGAGACAGGGCAGTGTTCCTGACTTTC
few | TRBJ1-6 | TRBV4-1 | - | CASSQDRDFNSPLHF | TGCGCCAGCAGCCAAGATCGGGACTTTAATTCACCCCTCCACTTT
once | TRBJ2-2 | TRBV18 | TRBD1 | CASSPFSTGINTGELFF | TGTGCCAGCTCACCCTTTTCGACAGGGATAAACACCGGGGAGCTGTTTTTT
- | TRBJ2-1 | TRBV9 | - | CASGIGYSSNEQFF | TGTGCCAGCGGGATAGGATACTCTAGCAATGAGCAGTTCTTC
few | TRBJ1-1 | TRBV19 | TRBD1 | CASRTGGTEAFF | TGTGCCAGTAGAACAGGGGGGACTGAAGCTTTCTTT
once | TRBJ1-5 | TRBV5-6 | TRBD1 | CASSLQGVANQPQHF | TGTGCCAGCAGCTTGCAGGGGGTAGCAAATCAGCCCCAGCATTTT
- | TRBJ2-2 | TRBV2 | - | CASSPTITGELFF | TGTGCCAGCAGTCCGACTATCACCGGGGAGCTGTTTTTT
- | TRBJ1-5 | TRBV4-3 | - | CASSQARGSNQPQHF | TGCGCCAGCAGCCAGGCCAGGGGCTCGAATCAGCCCCAGCATTTT
- | TRBJ2-6 | TRBV5-4 | TRBD1 | CASSLGRGLGANVLTF | TGTGCCAGCAGCTTGGGCAGGGGGCTCGGGGCCAACGTCCTGACTTTC
- | TRBJ2-4 | TRBV5-6 | - | CASSPGLAKNIQYF | TGTGCCAGCAGCCCAGGGTTAGCCAAAAACATTCAGTACTTC
- | TRBJ1-5 | TRBV21-1 | - | CASSLIETAICNQPQHF | TGTGCCAGCAGCTTAATAGAAACAGCAATATGCAATCAGCCCCAGCATTTT
- | TRBJ2-7 | TRBV27 | - | CASSLLWGASYEQYF | TGTGCCAGCAGTTTGCTATGGGGGGCTTCCTACGAGCAGTACTTC
- | TRBJ2-3 | TRBV27 | TRBD2 | CASSWSGGTDTQYF | TGTGCCAGCAGTTGGAGCGGGGGTACAGATACGCAGTATTTT
- | TRBJ1-5 | TRBV7-2 | - | CASSLDSQPQHF | TGTGCCAGCAGCTTAGACAGCCAGCCCCAGCATTTT
- | TRBJ1-1 | TRBV4-2 | - | CASSQDRGDTEAFF | TGTGCCAGCAGCCAAGATCGGGGGGACACTGAAGCTTTCTTT
- | TRBJ2-7 | TRBV4-1 | - | CASSQNSGGTYEQYF | TGCGCCAGCAGCCAAAACTCAGGGGGGACCTACGAGCAGTACTTC
- | TRBJ2-4 | TRBV6-1 | TRBD1 | CASRIGTGQNIQYF | TGTGCCAGCAGGATTGGGACAGGGCAAAACATTCAGTACTTC
- | TRBJ2-7 | TRBV5-8 | - | CASSLEPPPYEQYF | TGTGCCAGCAGCTTGGAACCCCCACCTTACGAGCAGTACTTC
- | TRBJ1-3 | TRBV14 | - | CASSQAGTFSSSGNTIYF | TGTGCCAGCAGCCAAGCCGGGACTTTTTCGAGCTCTGGAAACACCATATATTTT
once | TRBJ2-7 | TRBV6-5 | TRBD1 | CASSSGQGYSYEQYF | TGTGCCAGCAGTTCGGGACAGGGGTACTCCTACGAGCAGTACTTC
- | TRBJ1-5 | TRBV19 | - | CASSISAKNQPQHF | TGTGCCAGTAGTATAAGCGCGAAGAATCAGCCCCAGCATTTT
few | TRBJ2-5 | TRBV9 | TRBD2 | CASSATSRGDQETQYF | TGTGCCAGCAGCGCGACTTCACGGGGGGACCAAGAGACCCAGTACTTC